Listed below are T cell receptor beta chains from one sample, sequenced in a study of T cells expressing NK-cell markers. For each CDR3 protein, TCRdb gives one entry from its re-call of the 5' RACE reads, without DNA. The ten top clones account for under 20%, within a sample of 90,000 to 130,000 distinct CDR3 sequences. Sequencing was done on a sample of blood T cells: a sorted CD56 or NKG2C T cell subset, CD4+ or CD8+ T cells, or bulk PBMC T cells (not recorded which). The receptors were gathered from a woman between 18 and 75 years old in good health. Both conserved end residues are part of each CDR3.

V gene: TRBV5-1; J gene: TRBJ2-1; CDR3 protein: CASSSLLAGKNNEQFF
V gene: TRBV4-3; J gene: TRBJ2-1; CDR3 protein: CASSHSGLAGEDEQFF
V gene: TRBV7-9; J gene: TRBJ2-7; CDR3 protein: CASSARDRGLPYEQYF
V gene: TRBV29-1; J gene: TRBJ2-3; CDR3 protein: CSVEDLGGAGVPADTQYF
V gene: TRBV27; J gene: TRBJ2-7; CDR3 protein: CASSGAPGMSYEQYF
V gene: TRBV7-8; J gene: TRBJ2-2; CDR3 protein: CASSRTSGDSTTGELFF
V gene: TRBV9; J gene: TRBJ2-1; CDR3 protein: CASSSHISSSYNEQFF
V gene: TRBV11-2; J gene: TRBJ2-3; CDR3 protein: CASTHTGSSTDTQYF
V gene: TRBV7-2; J gene: TRBJ1-5; CDR3 protein: CASSFAARTGGQPQHF
V gene: TRBV24-1; J gene: TRBJ2-2; CDR3 protein: CATRGTTSPNTGELFF
V gene: TRBV14; J gene: TRBJ2-7; CDR3 protein: CASSQQKRDLTYEQYF
V gene: TRBV28; J gene: TRBJ2-5; CDR3 protein: CASSLIAGGPGETQYF
V gene: TRBV12-3/TRBV12-4; J gene: TRBJ2-3; CDR3 protein: CASSPTPGGESGADTQYF
V gene: TRBV4-2; J gene: TRBJ2-7; CDR3 protein: CASSQEGTGGPYEQYF
V gene: TRBV29-1; J gene: TRBJ2-7; CDR3 protein: CSVEDGASYEQYF
V gene: TRBV4-3; J gene: TRBJ2-3; CDR3 protein: CASSQDLPSSTDTQYF
V gene: TRBV5-6; J gene: TRBJ1-1; CDR3 protein: CASSLSGATEAFF
V gene: TRBV30; J gene: TRBJ2-1; CDR3 protein: CASTPGTNYNEQFF
V gene: TRBV6-4; J gene: TRBJ2-2; CDR3 protein: CASSDRASGELFF
V gene: TRBV5-1; J gene: TRBJ1-4; CDR3 protein: CASSLGQIATNEKLFF
V gene: TRBV5-1; J gene: TRBJ1-2; CDR3 protein: CASSWSQSGYGYTF
V gene: TRBV19; J gene: TRBJ2-1; CDR3 protein: CASSDSYNEQFF
V gene: TRBV21-1; J gene: TRBJ2-3; CDR3 protein: CASSKLAGGPDTDTQYF
V gene: TRBV29-1; J gene: TRBJ2-2; CDR3 protein: CSVEDLQATDTGELFF
V gene: TRBV19; J gene: TRBJ1-5; CDR3 protein: CASQGNSNQPQHF
V gene: TRBV7-6; J gene: TRBJ1-1; CDR3 protein: CASSSEPGQNTEAFF
V gene: TRBV20-1; J gene: TRBJ2-1; CDR3 protein: CSAVEEWTSIYNEQFF
V gene: TRBV4-2; J gene: TRBJ1-1; CDR3 protein: CASSQPLNTEAFF
V gene: TRBV7-9; J gene: TRBJ2-3; CDR3 protein: CASSLTGETDTQYF
V gene: TRBV5-4; J gene: TRBJ1-1; CDR3 protein: CASGDDRVNTEAFF
V gene: TRBV4-3; J gene: TRBJ2-7; CDR3 protein: CASSQDSGPTYEQYF
V gene: TRBV15; J gene: TRBJ2-5; CDR3 protein: CATSPQRASGAETQYF
V gene: TRBV4-2; J gene: TRBJ2-3; CDR3 protein: CASSQEETYRDTQYF
V gene: TRBV12-3/TRBV12-4; J gene: TRBJ2-3; CDR3 protein: CASSAWGTDTQYF
V gene: TRBV25-1; J gene: TRBJ2-7; CDR3 protein: CASSEFLGPRYF
V gene: TRBV5-8; J gene: TRBJ2-1; CDR3 protein: CASNLQGADEQFF
V gene: TRBV6-1; J gene: TRBJ2-2; CDR3 protein: CASRPWTSNTGELFF
V gene: TRBV5-1; J gene: TRBJ2-2; CDR3 protein: CASSFLAFANTGELFF
V gene: TRBV5-1; J gene: TRBJ2-1; CDR3 protein: CASSLDPYNEQFF
V gene: TRBV7-8; J gene: TRBJ2-1; CDR3 protein: CATRTAPSGEQFF
V gene: TRBV4-3; J gene: TRBJ1-1; CDR3 protein: CASSHQTGAHTEAFF
V gene: TRBV4-3; J gene: TRBJ2-7; CDR3 protein: CASSQLQDTSYEQYF
V gene: TRBV19; J gene: TRBJ1-1; CDR3 protein: CASSIWENTEAFF
V gene: TRBV20-1; J gene: TRBJ1-1; CDR3 protein: CSATGLGYTEAFF
V gene: TRBV12-3/TRBV12-4; J gene: TRBJ1-6; CDR3 protein: CASSLGHLTLHF
V gene: TRBV11-2; J gene: TRBJ1-1; CDR3 protein: CASSETGVQAFF
V gene: TRBV29-1; J gene: TRBJ2-1; CDR3 protein: CSVAHTGGEQFF
V gene: TRBV19; J gene: TRBJ1-5; CDR3 protein: CASSALGTGDQPQHF
V gene: TRBV6-2/TRBV6-3; J gene: TRBJ2-7; CDR3 protein: CASRDPSTGTYEQYF
V gene: TRBV6-5; J gene: TRBJ1-2; CDR3 protein: CASSTGGYGYTF
V gene: TRBV6-2/TRBV6-3; J gene: TRBJ1-6; CDR3 protein: CASSLGELVISPLHF
V gene: TRBV4-3; J gene: TRBJ2-1; CDR3 protein: CASSQWGYNEQFF
V gene: TRBV11-2; J gene: TRBJ2-1; CDR3 protein: CASSSTRYNEQFF
V gene: TRBV4-1; J gene: TRBJ1-4; CDR3 protein: CASSQSRDEKLFF
V gene: TRBV6-2/TRBV6-3; J gene: TRBJ2-1; CDR3 protein: CASSYLTGNEQFF
V gene: TRBV28; J gene: TRBJ2-7; CDR3 protein: CASSFGSGRASSYEQYF
V gene: TRBV4-1; J gene: TRBJ2-2; CDR3 protein: CASSPERGSAGRTGELFF